This T cell receptor (beta chain) was obtained from a study of immune characterization of retroperitoneal liposarcoma. Germline values: CDR1 SGHTA, CDR2 FQGNSA. The CDR3 spans 15 residues. TCRdb used MiXCR to reprocess the PCR reads, holding one entry per CDR3 protein. The sample lists 1,500 or so distinct CDR3 sequences; around 50% were seen once. The sequenced material came from tumor tissue. The V call is TRBV7-2, the J call TRBJ2-1, with D unresolved. Matching the DNA end better, TRBJ2-5 makes the J call doubtful. The TCR sequence derives from a female donor with retroperitoneal liposarcoma. The DNA for the CDR3 is TGTGCCAGCAGCTTAATCCAGCTCCCCGGAGAGACCCAGTACTTC. Protein: CASSLIQLPGETQYF.